This T cell receptor beta chain derives from a study of T cells in Graves' hyperthyroidism and ophthalmopathy. Germline V gene lookup returns CDR1 ENHRY and CDR2 SYGVKD. The CDR3 loop spans 13 amino acids. V lost 4 bases and J 5 bases, leaving 6 bases between the germline ends. This clonotype has a handful of counts. What it recognizes is unknown. Study-level points and caveats: Researchers found most expanded thyroid clonotypes above 0.001 in blood as well.

The hyperthyroidism patients had all been newly diagnosed, and their disease duration was under 2 months. Their ages ranged from 18 to 65 years. RNA transcripts gave rise to amplified TCR beta CDR3 regions. HTBI primers were used for first-round RT-PCR of the TCR CDR3. In TCRdb, the multiplex PCR reads were re-called with MiXCR into one record per CDR3 protein. The sample has about 840,000 distinct CDR3 sequences, around 38% seen once. The rearrangement links TRBV10-3 to TRBJ1-6; no clear D gene. This receptor was identified in a man between 18 and 35 years old with Graves' hyperthyroidism. The specimen sequenced was blood. In nucleotides, the CDR3 is TGTGCCATCAGTGCAAGTAATAATTCACCCCTCCACTTT. Residues: CAISASNNSPLHF.